This TCR beta chain came from a study of cytomegalovirus exposure and HLA in healthy donors. Assay used: immunoSEQ multiplex PCR; TCRdb lists only in-frame clones, some missing. The sample carries fewer than 250,000 clones, approximately 87% recorded once. This CDR3 comprises 10 residues. V dropped 3 bases and J dropped 5 bases, with 2 bases sitting between them. Germline V lookup: CDR1 WSHSY, CDR2 SAAADI. Sequenced sample: PBMCs. V gene TRBV10-2 combines with J gene TRBJ2-7, with unresolved D. The clonotype originates from a woman aged 18-29 years in good health and CMV-seronegative. The CDR3 reads CASSDDEQYF. The CDR3 DNA is TGCGCCAGCAGTGACGACGAGCAGTACTTC.